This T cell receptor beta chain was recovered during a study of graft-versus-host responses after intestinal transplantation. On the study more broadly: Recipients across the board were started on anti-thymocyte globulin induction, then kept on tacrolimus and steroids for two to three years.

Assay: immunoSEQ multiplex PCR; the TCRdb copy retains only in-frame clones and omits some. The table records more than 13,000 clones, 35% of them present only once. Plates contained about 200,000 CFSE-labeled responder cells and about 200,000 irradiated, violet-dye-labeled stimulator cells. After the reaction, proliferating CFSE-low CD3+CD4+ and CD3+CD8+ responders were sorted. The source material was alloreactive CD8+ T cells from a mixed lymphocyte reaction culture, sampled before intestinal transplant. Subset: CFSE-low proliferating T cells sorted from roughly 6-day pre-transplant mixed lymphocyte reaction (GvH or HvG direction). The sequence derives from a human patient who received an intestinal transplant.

CDR3 nucleotides: TGTGCCAGCAGCTTGGGAAGGGCAGAGCAGTACTTC. As protein: CASSLGRAEQYF. V and J are TRBV5-5 and TRBJ2-7; D remains unclear. Per germline, CDR1 SGHKS and CDR2 YYEKEE (reference sequence). The CDR3 spans 12 residues. With 0 bases removed from V and 7 bases from J, the gap between germline ends came to 8 bases.